The present T cell receptor (beta chain) was sequenced within a study of T-cell reconstitution after alpha-beta-depleted transplantation in children. In its sample, this clonotype was seen a few times. The TCRbeta library incorporated unique molecular identifiers. MiXCR, run by TCRdb on the PCR reads, gives a single entry per CDR3 protein. The sample yields 250,000 to 400,000 distinct CDR3 sequences, around 25% seen once. Trimming pared 0 bases from V and 5 bases from J, leaving 12 bases between. CDR1 and CDR2 (germline): SGHRS, YFSETQ. This CDR3 contains 14 residues. This rearrangement joins TRBV5-1 to TRBJ2-7; tentative D call: TRBD2 (5 bases). The sequence derives from a male patient aged 10 to 17 who had a stem cell transplant for acute lymphoblastic leukemia, so the T cells may come from the graft donor. The specimen was PBMCs, mostly from graft donor cells, collected 180 days after TCRalphabeta/CD19-depleted stem cell transplant. This CDR3 reads CASSLVTSHNEQYF. The CDR3 nucleotides are TGCGCCAGCAGCTTGGTAACTAGTCATAACGAGCAGTACTTC.